The clone carrying this T cell receptor beta chain was seen at least ten times. Its antigen is currently unknown. The CDR3 totals 13 residues. V was clipped by 7 bases and J by 0 bases, with 9 bases between them. Germline V lookup: CDR1 SEHNR, CDR2 FQNEAQ (reference sequence). This sample was included in a study of glioma-infiltrating T cells. Amplification of TCR alpha and beta CDR3 regions from RNA used iRepertoire nested multiplex PCR. Tissue mRNA or PBMC total RNA, about 95-450 ng, went into one-step reverse transcription and amplification. TCRdb re-called the multiplex PCR reads with MiXCR, one entry per CDR3 protein. The sample lists 90,000 or so distinct CDR3 sequences, 35% to 45% occurring once. Study-wide points: Very few CDR3 sequences were shared between tissue and blood. Above-expected tissue-blood divergence occurred in all gliomas, most in low-grade ones.

This rearrangement joins TRBV7-9 to TRBJ1-1; D gene unclear. The specimen sequenced was glioma tissue, nonneoplastic brain tissue, or PBMCs (not recorded which). This TCR came from a human donor with low-grade glioma or glioblastoma, undergoing nonglioma brain surgery, or in good health (not recorded which). CDR3 sequence: CASTLRMNTEAFF. The CDR3 region has the DNA TGTGCCAGCACCTTGCGCATGAACACTGAAGCTTTCTTT.